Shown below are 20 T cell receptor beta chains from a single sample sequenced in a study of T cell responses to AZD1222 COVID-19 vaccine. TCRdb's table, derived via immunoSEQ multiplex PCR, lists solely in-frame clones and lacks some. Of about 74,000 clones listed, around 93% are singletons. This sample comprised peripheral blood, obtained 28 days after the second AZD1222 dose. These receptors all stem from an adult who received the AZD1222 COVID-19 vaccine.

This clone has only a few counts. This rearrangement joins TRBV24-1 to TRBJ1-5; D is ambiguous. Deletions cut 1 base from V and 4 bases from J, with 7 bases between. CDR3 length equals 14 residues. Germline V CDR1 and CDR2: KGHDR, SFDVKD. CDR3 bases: TGTGCCACCAGTGATTTCCGCGATAATCAGCCCCAGCATTTT. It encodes CATSDFRDNQPQHF.

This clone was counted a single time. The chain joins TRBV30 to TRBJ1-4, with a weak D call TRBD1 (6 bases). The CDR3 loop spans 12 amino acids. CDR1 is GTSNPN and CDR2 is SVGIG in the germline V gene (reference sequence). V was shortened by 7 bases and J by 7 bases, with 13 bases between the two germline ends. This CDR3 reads CAYSGATEKLFF. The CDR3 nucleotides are TGTGCCTATTCAGGGGCTACTGAAAAACTGTTTTTT.

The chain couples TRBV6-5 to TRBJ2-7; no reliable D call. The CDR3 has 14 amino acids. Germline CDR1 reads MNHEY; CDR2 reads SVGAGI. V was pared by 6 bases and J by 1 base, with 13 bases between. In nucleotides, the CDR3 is TGTGCCAGCAGACGAACGGGCCTATCCTACGAGCAGTACTTC. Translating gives CASRRTGLSYEQYF.

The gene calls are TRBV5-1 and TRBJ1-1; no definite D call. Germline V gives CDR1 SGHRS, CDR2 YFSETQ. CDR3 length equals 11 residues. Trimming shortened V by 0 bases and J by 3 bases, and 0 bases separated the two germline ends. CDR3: CASSLDTEAFF. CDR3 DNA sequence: TGCGCCAGCAGCTTGGACACTGAAGCTTTCTTT. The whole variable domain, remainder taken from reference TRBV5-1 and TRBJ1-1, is KAGVTQTPRYLIKTRGQQVTLSCSPISGHRSVSWYQQTPGQGLQFLFEYFSETQRNKGNFPGRFSGRQFSNSRSEMNVSTLELGDSALYLCASSLDTEAFFGQGTRLTVV.

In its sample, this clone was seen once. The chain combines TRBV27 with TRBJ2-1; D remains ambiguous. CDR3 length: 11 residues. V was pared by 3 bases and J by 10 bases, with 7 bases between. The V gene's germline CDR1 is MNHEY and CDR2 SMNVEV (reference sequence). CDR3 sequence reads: CASSLGPEQFF. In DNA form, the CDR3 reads TGTGCCAGCAGTTTGGGCCCGGAGCAGTTCTTC.

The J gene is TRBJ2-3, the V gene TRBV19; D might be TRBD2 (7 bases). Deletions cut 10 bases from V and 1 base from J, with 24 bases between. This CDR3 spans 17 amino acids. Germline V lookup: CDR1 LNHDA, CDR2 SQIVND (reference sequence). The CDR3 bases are TGTGCCACTGCAAAAGGGGGGGCTAGCTTCGGCACAGATACGCAGTATTTT. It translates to CATAKGGASFGTDTQYF.

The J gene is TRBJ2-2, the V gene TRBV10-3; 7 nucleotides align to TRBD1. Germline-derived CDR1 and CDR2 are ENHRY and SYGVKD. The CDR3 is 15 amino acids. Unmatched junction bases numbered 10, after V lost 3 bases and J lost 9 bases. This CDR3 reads CAISDHTDRPRELFF. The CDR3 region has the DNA TGTGCCATCAGTGATCACACGGACAGGCCCAGGGAGCTGTTTTTT.

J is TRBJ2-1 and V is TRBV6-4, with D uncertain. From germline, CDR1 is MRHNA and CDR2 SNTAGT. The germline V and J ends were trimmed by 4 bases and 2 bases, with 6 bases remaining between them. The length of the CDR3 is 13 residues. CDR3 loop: CASSVDTYNEQFF. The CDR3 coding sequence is TGTGCCAGCAGTGTCGACACCTACAATGAGCAGTTCTTC.

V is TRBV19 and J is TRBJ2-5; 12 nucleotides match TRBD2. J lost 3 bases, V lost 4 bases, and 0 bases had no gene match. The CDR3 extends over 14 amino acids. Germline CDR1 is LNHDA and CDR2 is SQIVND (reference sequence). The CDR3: CASSRLAGEETQYF. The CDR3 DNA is TGTGCCAGTAGTAGACTAGCGGGAGAAGAGACCCAGTACTTC.

The CDR3 loop is CASSPGTGGRGGEKLFF. CDR3 in DNA: TGTGCCAGCAGCCCCGGGACAGGGGGCCGTGGTGGTGAAAAACTGTTTTTT. The chain couples TRBV11-2 to TRBJ1-4; the match to TRBD1 covers 12 bases. Germline CDR1 reads SGHAT; CDR2 reads FQNNGV. CDR3 length: 17 residues. Losses at the gene ends were 5 bases for V and 7 bases for J; bases not matched to a gene: 11.

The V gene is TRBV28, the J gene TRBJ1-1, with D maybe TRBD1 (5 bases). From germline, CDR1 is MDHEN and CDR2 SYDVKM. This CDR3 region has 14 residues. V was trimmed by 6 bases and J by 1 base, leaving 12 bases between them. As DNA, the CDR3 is TGTGCCAGCAGAGAGGGACGGAGGAACACTGAAGCTTTCTTT. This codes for CASREGRRNTEAFF. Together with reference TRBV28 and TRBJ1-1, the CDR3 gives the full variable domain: DVKVTQSSRYLVKRTGEKVFLECVQDMDHENMFWYRQDPGLGLRLIYFSYDVKMKEKGDIPEGYSVSREKKERFSLILESASTNQTSMYLCASREGRRNTEAFFGQGTRLTVV.

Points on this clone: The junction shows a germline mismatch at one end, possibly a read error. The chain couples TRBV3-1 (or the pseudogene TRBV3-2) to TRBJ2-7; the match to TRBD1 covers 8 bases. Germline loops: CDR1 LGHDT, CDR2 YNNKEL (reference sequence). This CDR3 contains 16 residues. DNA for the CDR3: TGTGCCAGCAGCCAGAGGCCGGGACAGGTCTCCGACGAGCAGTACTTC. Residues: CASSQRPGQVSDEQYF.

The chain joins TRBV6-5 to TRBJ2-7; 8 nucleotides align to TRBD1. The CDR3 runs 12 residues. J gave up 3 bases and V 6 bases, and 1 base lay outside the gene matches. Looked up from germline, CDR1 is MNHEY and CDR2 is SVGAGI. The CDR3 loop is CASRDRVYEQYF. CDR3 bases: TGTGCCAGCAGGGACAGGGTCTACGAGCAGTACTTC.

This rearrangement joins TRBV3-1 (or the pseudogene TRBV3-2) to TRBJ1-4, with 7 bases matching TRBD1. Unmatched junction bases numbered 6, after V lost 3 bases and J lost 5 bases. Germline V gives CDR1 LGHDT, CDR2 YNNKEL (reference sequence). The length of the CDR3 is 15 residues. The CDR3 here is CASSQWDSPNEKLFF. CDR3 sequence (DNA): TGTGCCAGCAGCCAGTGGGACAGCCCGAATGAAAAACTGTTTTTT.

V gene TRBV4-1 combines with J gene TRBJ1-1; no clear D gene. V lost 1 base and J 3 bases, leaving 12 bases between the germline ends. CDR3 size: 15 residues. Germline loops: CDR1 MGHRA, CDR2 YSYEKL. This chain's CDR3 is CASSQGGGRYTEAFF. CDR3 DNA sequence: TGCGCCAGCAGCCAAGGGGGAGGACGGTACACTGAAGCTTTCTTT.

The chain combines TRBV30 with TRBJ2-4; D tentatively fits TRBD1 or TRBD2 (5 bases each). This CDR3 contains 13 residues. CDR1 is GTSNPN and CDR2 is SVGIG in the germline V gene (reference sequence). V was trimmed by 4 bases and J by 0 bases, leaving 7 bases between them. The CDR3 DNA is TGTGCCTGGACTGGGACAGCCAAAAACATTCAGTACTTC. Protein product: CAWTGTAKNIQYF. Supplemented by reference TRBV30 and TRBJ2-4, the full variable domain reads SQTIHQWPATLVQPVGSPLSLECTVEGTSNPNLYWYRQAAGRGLQLLFYSVGIGQISSEVPQNLSASRPQDRQFILSSKKLLLSDSGFYLCAWTGTAKNIQYFGAGTRLSVL.

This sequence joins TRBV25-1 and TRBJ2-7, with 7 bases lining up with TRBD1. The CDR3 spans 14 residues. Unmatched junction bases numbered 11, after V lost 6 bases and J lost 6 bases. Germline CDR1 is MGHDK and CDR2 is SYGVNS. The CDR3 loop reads CASRSTGVSFEQYF. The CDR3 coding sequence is TGTGCCAGCAGATCAACAGGGGTATCGTTCGAGCAGTACTTC.

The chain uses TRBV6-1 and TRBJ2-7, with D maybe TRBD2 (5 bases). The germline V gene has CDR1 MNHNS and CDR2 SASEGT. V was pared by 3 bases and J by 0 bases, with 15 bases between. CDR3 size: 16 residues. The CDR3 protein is CASSDLGKAASYEQYF. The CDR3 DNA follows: TGTGCCAGCAGTGACCTCGGGAAGGCCGCCTCCTACGAGCAGTACTTC.

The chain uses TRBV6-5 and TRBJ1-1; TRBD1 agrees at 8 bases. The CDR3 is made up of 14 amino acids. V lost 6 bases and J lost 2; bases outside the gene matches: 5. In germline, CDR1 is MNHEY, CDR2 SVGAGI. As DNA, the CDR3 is TGTGCCAGCAGACTTGGACAGGGAAACACTGAAGCTTTCTTT. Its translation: CASRLGQGNTEAFF.

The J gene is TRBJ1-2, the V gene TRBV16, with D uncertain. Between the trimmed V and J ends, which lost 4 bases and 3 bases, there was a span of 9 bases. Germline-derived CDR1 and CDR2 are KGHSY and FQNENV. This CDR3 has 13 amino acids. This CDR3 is CASSLSDYYGYTF. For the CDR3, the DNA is TGTGCCAGCAGCCTTTCAGACTACTATGGCTACACCTTC.